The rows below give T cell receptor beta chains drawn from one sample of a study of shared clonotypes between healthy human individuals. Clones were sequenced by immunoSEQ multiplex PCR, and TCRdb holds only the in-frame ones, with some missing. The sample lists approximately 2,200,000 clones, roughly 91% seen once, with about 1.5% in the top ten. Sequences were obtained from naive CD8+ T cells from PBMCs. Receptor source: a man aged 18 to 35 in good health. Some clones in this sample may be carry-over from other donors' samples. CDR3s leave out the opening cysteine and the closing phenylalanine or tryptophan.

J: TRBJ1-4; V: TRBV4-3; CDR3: ASSQEGGNEEKLF
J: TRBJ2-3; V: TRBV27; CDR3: ASSLGTSRSTDTQY
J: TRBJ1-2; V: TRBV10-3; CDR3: AISNAVSNYGYT
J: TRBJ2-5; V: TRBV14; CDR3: ASSQGRRGGPGSETQY
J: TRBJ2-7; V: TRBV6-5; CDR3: ASSGGSSYEQY
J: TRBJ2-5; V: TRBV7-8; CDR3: ASSFFWPQH
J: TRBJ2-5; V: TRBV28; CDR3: ASNQAGVLETQY
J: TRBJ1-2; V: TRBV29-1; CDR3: SVASGAGGYT
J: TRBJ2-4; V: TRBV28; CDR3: ASSSWDSLAKNIQY
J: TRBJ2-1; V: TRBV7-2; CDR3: ASSSTWGKGNEQF
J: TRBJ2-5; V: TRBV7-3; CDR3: ASSTGLAVHRETQY
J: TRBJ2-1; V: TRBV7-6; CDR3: ASSLASSGSSYNEQF
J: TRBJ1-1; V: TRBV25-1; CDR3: ASTGPPVGEAF
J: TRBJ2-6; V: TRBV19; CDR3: ASFQGTGANVLT
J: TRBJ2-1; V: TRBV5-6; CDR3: ASSGGAMEQF